This TCR beta chain originates from a study of OX40 agonist ivuxolimab in advanced cancers. Libraries were prepared by immunoSEQ multiplex PCR; TCRdb keeps only in-frame clonotypes and omits some of them. The sample gives some 69,000 clones, roughly nine tenths of which show up once; approximately 4% is in the top ten. Germline-derived CDR1 and CDR2 are LNHDA and SQIVND (reference sequence). Trimming took 10 bases from V and 1 from J, leaving 12 bases between them. The CDR3 length is 13 residues. The specimen was CD4+ or CD8+ T cells sorted from blood, collected in a trial of the OX40 agonist ivuxolimab. This rearrangement joins TRBV19 to TRBJ2-3; D might be TRBD2 (7 bases). This clonotype was sampled from an adult with an advanced solid tumor such as melanoma, head and neck, liver or kidney cancer. DNA for the CDR3: TGTGCCACCCGAGGGGGGGGCACAGATACGCAGTATTTT. Protein product: CATRGGGTDTQYF. The full variable domain, its missing parts supplied by reference TRBV19 and TRBJ2-3, is DGGITQSPKYLFRKEGQNVTLSCEQNLNHDAMYWYRQDPGQGLRLIYYSQIVNDFQKGDIAEGYSVSREKKESFPLTVTSAQKNPTAFYLCATRGGGTDTQYFGPGTRLTVL.